A selection of T cell receptor beta chains follows, all from one sample in a study of T cell repertoires in cytomegalovirus infection. TCRdb re-called the reads with MiXCR, one entry per CDR3 protein. The sample gives about 160,000 distinct CDR3 sequences, about a sixth of which show up once; around 19% is in the top ten. The sample taken for sequencing was CD8+ T cells from PBMCs. The receptors derive from a human donor in good health (CMV status not recorded). Some clones in this sample may be carry-over from other donors' samples. Both conserved end residues are part of each CDR3. Each record gives: V gene, J gene, CDR3 protein.

TRBV25-1	TRBJ2-1	CASSESRGEQFF
TRBV7-9	TRBJ2-6	CASSPSGGPGANVLTF
TRBV7-3	TRBJ2-2	CASSPGKAGELFF
TRBV29-1	TRBJ1-1	CSVRTSRPEAFF
TRBV6-2/TRBV6-3	TRBJ2-1	CASSYSRVHNEQFF
TRBV28	TRBJ2-5	CASRGLAGEETQYF
TRBV7-2	TRBJ2-7	CASSLPGASGGYEQYF
TRBV28	TRBJ2-7	CASSLSLSLEQYF
TRBV4-1	TRBJ1-2	CASTPKIGGNYGYTF
TRBV7-9	TRBJ2-2	CASSVTSGGTGELFF
TRBV7-2	TRBJ2-3	CASDRAGTDTQYF
TRBV6-6	TRBJ2-6	CASSSKSPGANVLTF
TRBV20-1	TRBJ2-7	CSARSGGEQYF
TRBV12-3/TRBV12-4	TRBJ2-7	CASSSGRTRIEQYF
TRBV7-3	TRBJ2-3	CASSSTSGSLDTQYF
TRBV19	TRBJ2-1	CASSLGPGSYNEQFF
TRBV7-9	TRBJ2-7	CASSLEGSPSYEQYF
TRBV11-2	TRBJ2-7	CASSSRKTTGRLSYEQYF
TRBV7-9	TRBJ2-1	CASSLIAGTDGEQFF
TRBV18	TRBJ1-5	CASSPGQGEFNQPQHF
TRBV7-9	TRBJ1-2	CASSLQGRQGNGYTF
TRBV6-2/TRBV6-3	TRBJ2-7	CASTQLSPQHASFAYEQYF
TRBV7-2	TRBJ2-5	CASSDIASGRGRTQYF
TRBV6-1	TRBJ2-3	CASSEYSGSTDTQYF
TRBV29-1	TRBJ2-1	CSADPGGHNEQFF
TRBV14	TRBJ1-3	CASSLDRDGNTIYF
TRBV7-6	TRBJ2-7	CASSPRGTSGTGEQYF
TRBV4-2	TRBJ2-1	CASSPRTSGSSSYNEQFF
TRBV2	TRBJ2-7	CASSEAGPTGSYEQYF
TRBV5-1	TRBJ2-7	CASSPRGSGRTYEQYF
TRBV7-6	TRBJ2-2	CASRPTGGNTGELFF
TRBV28	TRBJ2-7	CASSLFGLTVEQYF
TRBV19	TRBJ1-1	CASSTPRDRGPSTEAFF
TRBV7-6	TRBJ2-5	CASSPGDRGYQETQYF
TRBV30	TRBJ2-1	CAWNLEGEGEQFF
TRBV7-2	TRBJ1-5	CASSPRGRDNQPQHF
TRBV7-3	TRBJ2-7	CASSLDSAYEQYF
TRBV6-2/TRBV6-3	TRBJ2-7	CASSPLRTSGGEKDEQYF
TRBV28	TRBJ2-7	CASSLYPPGQGGEQYF
TRBV7-2	TRBJ1-2	CASSLRSRDLRTNYGYTF
TRBV5-1	TRBJ2-3	CASSLRSDTDTQYF
TRBV9	TRBJ2-1	CASSPNDSPNEQFF
TRBV7-8	TRBJ2-7	CASSRFRPGMDEQYF
TRBV7-9	TRBJ1-2	CASWKGGIGYTF
TRBV12-5	TRBJ2-3	CASSSHDTDTQYF
TRBV6-1	TRBJ2-1	CASSSRQGAYNEQFF
TRBV28	TRBJ1-1	CASSLWVFSTEAFF
TRBV7-9	TRBJ2-5	CASSGTSRETQYF
TRBV6-2/TRBV6-3	TRBJ2-7	CASSRKPSLYEQYF
TRBV6-2/TRBV6-3	TRBJ2-1	CASSYATSGYYNEQFF
TRBV6-5	TRBJ2-5	CASSLLAGAGETQYF
TRBV7-6	TRBJ1-1	CASSLAPGSYTEAFF